The clone carrying this T cell receptor beta chain was seen at least ten times. The antigen is unknown. The record originates from a study of CD8 T cells in ankylosing spondylitis. CDR1 and CDR2 (germline): SGHRS, YFSETQ. J was trimmed by 0 bases and V by 4 bases; bases with no gene match: 8. CDR3 length equals 16 residues. Each TCR beta library was made by quantitative 5'-RACE that incorporated molecular barcodes. TCRdb reprocessed the 5' RACE reads via MiXCR and lists one record per CDR3 protein. The sample shows some 130,000 distinct CDR3 sequences, just under 7.5% of them seen only once. Notes on the study in general: Disease-linked clones were CD8+ and relatively rare in peripheral blood. Some motif variants were previously reported in reactive arthritis synovial fluid and blood. Apparently characteristic of ankylosing spondylitis blood was a TCR beta motif (roughly 8 highly homologous variants).

Sample: blood, either unsorted or a sorted T cell fraction (not recorded which). The chain employs TRBV5-1 and TRBJ1-1, with 8 bases that match TRBD1. The origin of this receptor is a female donor with ankylosing spondylitis or in good health (not recorded which). CDR3 in DNA: TGCGCCAGCAGCCCCGGCTGGACAGGGATGAACACTGAAGCTTTCTTT. Amino acid sequence: CASSPGWTGMNTEAFF.